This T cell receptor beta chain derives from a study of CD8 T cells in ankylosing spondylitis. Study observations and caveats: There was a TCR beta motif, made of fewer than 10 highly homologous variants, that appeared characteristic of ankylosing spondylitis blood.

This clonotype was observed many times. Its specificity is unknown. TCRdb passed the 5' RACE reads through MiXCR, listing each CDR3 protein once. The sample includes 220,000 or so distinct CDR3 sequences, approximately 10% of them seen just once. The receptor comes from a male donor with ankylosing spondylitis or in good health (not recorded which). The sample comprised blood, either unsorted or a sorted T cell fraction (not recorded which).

This chain's CDR3 is CASSFSWTSGLETQYF. The CDR3 DNA is TGTGCCAGCAGTTTCTCCTGGACTAGCGGCCTAGAGACCCAGTACTTC. The chain carries TRBV27 and TRBJ2-5; TRBD2 matches 10 bases. CDR3 length equals 16 residues. Germline V lookup: CDR1 MNHEY, CDR2 SMNVEV (reference sequence). The V segment lost 3 bases and the J segment 4 bases; nucleotides outside the gene matches: 8.